This TCR beta chain was documented in a study of breast tumors, draining lymph nodes, adjacent tissues. TCRdb reprocessed the multiplex PCR reads with MiXCR, giving one entry per CDR3 protein. The sample lists 150,000 to 200,000 distinct CDR3 sequences; around a third were seen once. Samples came from axillary lymph nodes draining the breast cancer. This clonotype has ten or more counts. Sequencing was performed on axillary lymph node tissue. This clonotype originated in a female donor with breast cancer. Some clones in this sample may be carry-over from other donors' samples.

The CDR3 DNA reads as TGTGCCACCCAAAGAGGGGGGAATAATTCACCCCTCCACTTT. Translating gives CATQRGGNNSPLHF. This chain joins TRBV6-1 and TRBJ1-6; possible D gene TRBD1, 6 bases. With 10 bases removed from V and 5 bases from J, the gap between germline ends came to 15 bases. CDR1 and CDR2 from the germline V gene are MNHNS and SASEGT. CDR3 size: 14 residues.